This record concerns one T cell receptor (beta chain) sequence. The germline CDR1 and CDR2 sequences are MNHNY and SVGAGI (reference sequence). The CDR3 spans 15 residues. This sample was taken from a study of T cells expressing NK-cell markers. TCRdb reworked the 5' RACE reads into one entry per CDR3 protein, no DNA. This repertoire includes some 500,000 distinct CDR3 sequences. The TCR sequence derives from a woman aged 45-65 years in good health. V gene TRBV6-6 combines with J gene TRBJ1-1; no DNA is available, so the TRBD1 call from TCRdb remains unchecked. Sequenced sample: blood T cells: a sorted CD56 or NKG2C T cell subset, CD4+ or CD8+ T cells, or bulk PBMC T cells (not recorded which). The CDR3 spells CASSRDGRMNTEAFF.